Reported below is one T cell receptor beta chain. Authors' data handling: The authors estimated nucleated cell counts from reference gene primer amplification. Measured with immunoSEQ multiplex PCR; TCRdb has only the in-frame clones, and not every one. D and trimming come from the DNA, and the V and J calls and clone size come from that table. Of about 100,000 clones listed, approximately 87% were seen once; the top ten hold 10% to 15%. This entry belongs to a study of blood T cell repertoires in COVID-19. Study-wide context: Acute-phase and convalescent COVID-19 samples originated in the United States, Italy and Spain. Sample material is recorded as cDNA or gDNA derived from T cells, B-cell-depleted T cells, or PBMCs.

The sequencing sample was made of peripheral blood. The receptor's source is a human donor in a cohort sampled during active COVID-19.

The CDR3 is CSVEDTVLYEQYF. DNA of the CDR3: TGCAGCGTTGAAGACACAGTGTTGTACGAGCAGTACTTC. The rearrangement links TRBV29-1 to TRBJ2-7; D gene ambiguous. The V gene lost 0 bases and the J gene lost 4 bases, with 10 bases spanning the gap. CDR3 length: 13 amino acids. CDR1 is SQVTM and CDR2 is ANQGSEA in the germline V gene.